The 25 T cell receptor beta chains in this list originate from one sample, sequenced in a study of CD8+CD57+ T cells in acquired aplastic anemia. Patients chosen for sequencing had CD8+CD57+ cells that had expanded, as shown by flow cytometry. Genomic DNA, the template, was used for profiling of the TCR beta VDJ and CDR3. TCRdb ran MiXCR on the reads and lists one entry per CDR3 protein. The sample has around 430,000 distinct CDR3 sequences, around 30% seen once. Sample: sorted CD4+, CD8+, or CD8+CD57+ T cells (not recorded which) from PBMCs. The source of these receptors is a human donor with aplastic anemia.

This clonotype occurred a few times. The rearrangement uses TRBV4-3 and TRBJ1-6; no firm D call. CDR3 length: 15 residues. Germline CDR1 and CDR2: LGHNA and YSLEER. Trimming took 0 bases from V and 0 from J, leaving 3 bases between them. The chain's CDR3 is CASSQEISYNSPLHF. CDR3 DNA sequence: TGCGCCAGCAGCCAAGAAATCTCCTATAATTCACCCCTCCACTTT.

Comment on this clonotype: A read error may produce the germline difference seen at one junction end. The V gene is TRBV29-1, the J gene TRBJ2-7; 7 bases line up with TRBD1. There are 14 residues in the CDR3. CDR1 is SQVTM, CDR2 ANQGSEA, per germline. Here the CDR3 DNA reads TGCAGCGTGGAAGGGGGACAGCATTCCTACGAGCAGTACTTC. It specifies CSVEGGQHSYEQYF.

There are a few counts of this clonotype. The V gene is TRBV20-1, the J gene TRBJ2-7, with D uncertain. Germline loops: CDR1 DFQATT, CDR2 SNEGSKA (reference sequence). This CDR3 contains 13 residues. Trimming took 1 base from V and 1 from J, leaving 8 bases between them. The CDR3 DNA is TGCAGTGCTAGAGCTGGCAGGTCCTACGAGCAGTACTTC. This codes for CSARAGRSYEQYF.

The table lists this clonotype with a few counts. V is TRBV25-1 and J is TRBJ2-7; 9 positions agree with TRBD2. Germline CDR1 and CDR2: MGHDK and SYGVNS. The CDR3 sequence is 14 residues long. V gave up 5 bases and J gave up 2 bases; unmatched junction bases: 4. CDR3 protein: CASSFAGGPYEQYF. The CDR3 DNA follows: TGTGCCAGCAGTTTTGCGGGAGGGCCCTACGAGCAGTACTTC.

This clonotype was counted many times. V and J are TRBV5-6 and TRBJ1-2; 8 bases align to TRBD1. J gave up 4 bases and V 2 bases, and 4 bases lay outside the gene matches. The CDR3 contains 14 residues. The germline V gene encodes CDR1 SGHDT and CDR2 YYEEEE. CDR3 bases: TGTGCCAGCAGCTTAGGACAGGGAGCCTATGGCTACACCTTC. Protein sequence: CASSLGQGAYGYTF.

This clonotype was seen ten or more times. In nucleotides, the CDR3 is TGTGCCAGTAGTATGGTTGGGCAGAGTCACACCTTC. It codes for CASSMVGQSHTF. The V call is TRBV19, the J call TRBJ1-2; unclear D gene. The V end lost 3 bases, the J end lost 12 bases, and 14 bases lay between the germline ends. The CDR3 has 12 residues. Germline V gene lookup returns CDR1 LNHDA and CDR2 SQIVND (reference sequence).

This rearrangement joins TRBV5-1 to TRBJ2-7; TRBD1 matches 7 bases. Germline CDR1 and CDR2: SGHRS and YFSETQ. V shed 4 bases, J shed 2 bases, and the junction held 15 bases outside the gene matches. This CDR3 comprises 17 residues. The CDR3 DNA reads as TGCGCCAGCAGCCAAACAAGACCGACAGGGAACCCCTACGAGCAGTACTTC. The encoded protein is CASSQTRPTGNPYEQYF.

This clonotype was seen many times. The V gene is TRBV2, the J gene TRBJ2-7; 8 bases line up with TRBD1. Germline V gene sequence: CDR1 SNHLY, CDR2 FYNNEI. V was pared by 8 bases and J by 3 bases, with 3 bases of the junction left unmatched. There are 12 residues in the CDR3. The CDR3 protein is CASGQGLYEQYF. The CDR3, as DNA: TGTGCCAGCGGACAGGGTCTCTACGAGCAGTACTTC.

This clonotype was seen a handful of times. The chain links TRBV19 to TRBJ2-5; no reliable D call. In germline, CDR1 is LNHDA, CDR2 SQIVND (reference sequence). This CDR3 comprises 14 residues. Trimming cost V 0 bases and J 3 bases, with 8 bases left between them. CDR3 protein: CASSIEKGKETQYF. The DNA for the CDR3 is TGTGCCAGTAGTATAGAAAAGGGAAAAGAGACCCAGTACTTC.

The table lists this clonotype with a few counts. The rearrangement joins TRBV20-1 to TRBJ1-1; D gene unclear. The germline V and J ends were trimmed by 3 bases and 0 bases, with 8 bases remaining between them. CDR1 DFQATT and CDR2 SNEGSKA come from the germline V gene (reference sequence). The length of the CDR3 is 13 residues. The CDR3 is CSASSPLNTEAFF. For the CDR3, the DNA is TGCAGTGCTAGCTCTCCGTTGAACACTGAAGCTTTCTTT.

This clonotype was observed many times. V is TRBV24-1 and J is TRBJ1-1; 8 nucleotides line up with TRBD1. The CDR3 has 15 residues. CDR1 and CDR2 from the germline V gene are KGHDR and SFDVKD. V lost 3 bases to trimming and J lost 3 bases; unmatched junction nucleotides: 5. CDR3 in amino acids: CATSDRGQDHTEAFF. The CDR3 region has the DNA TGTGCCACCAGTGATAGGGGACAGGACCACACTGAAGCTTTCTTT.

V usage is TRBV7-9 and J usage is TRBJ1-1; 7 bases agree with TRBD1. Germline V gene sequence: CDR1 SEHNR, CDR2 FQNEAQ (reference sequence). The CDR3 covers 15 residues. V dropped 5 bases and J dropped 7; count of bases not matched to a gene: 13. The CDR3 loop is CASSPPNKGQLEAFF. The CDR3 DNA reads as TGTGCCAGCAGCCCTCCCAACAAGGGACAGCTTGAAGCTTTCTTT.

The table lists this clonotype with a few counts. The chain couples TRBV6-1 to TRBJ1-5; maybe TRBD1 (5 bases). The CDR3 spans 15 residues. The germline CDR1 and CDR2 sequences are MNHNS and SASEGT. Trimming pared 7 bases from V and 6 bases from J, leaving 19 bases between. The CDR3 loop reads CASTTPGGSGQPQHF. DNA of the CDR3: TGTGCCAGCACTACTCCGGGGGGGTCGGGTCAGCCCCAGCATTTT.

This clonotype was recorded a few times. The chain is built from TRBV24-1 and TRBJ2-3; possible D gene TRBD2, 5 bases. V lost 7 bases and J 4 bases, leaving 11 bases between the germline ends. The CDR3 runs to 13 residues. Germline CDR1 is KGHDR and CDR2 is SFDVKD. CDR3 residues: CATSNGVADTQYF. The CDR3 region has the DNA TGTGCCACCAGCAACGGGGTCGCAGATACGCAGTATTTT.

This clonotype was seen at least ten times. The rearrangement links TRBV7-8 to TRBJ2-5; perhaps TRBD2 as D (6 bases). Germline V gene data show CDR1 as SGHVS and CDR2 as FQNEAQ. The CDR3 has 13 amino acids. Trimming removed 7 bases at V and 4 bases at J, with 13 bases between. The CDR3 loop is CASTRGSGETQYF. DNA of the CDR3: TGTGCCAGCACCCGGGGGAGTGGAGAGACCCAGTACTTC.

CDR3 in amino acids: CASSLGASGMGETQYF. DNA of the CDR3: TGTGCCAGCAGTCTAGGGGCTAGCGGCATGGGAGAGACCCAGTACTTC. The rearrangement uses TRBV9 and TRBJ2-5, with 7 bases identical to TRBD2. Unmatched junction bases numbered 14, after V lost 5 bases and J lost 4 bases. The CDR3 totals 16 residues. Germline V gives CDR1 SGDLS, CDR2 YYNGEE.

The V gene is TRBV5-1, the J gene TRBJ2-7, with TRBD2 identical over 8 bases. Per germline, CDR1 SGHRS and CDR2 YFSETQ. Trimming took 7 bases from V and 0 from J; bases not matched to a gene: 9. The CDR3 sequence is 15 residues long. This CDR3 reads CASATSGLFSYEQYF. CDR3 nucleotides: TGCGCCAGCGCCACTAGCGGCCTATTCTCCTACGAGCAGTACTTC.

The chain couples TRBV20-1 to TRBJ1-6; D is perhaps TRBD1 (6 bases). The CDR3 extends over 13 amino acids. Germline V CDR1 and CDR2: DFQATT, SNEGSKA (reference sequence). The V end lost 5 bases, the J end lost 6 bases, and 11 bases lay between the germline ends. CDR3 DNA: TGCAGTGCTCACAGGGCCAGTAATTCACCCCTCCACTTT. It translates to CSAHRASNSPLHF.

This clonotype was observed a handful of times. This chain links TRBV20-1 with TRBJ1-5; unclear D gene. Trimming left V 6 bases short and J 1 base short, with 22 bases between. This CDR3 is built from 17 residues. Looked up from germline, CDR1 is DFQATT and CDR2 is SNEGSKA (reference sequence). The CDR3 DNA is TGCAGTGCCAGCTCACCGTCGGACCTGGGAAGCAATCAGCCCCAGCATTTT. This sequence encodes CSASSPSDLGSNQPQHF.

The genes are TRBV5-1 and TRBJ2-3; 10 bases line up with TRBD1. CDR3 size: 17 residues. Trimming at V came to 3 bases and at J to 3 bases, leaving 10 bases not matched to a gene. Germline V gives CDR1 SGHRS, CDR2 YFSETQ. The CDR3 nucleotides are TGCGCCAGCAGCTGGACACCACCGGGACAGGGGACAGATACGCAGTATTTT. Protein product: CASSWTPPGQGTDTQYF.

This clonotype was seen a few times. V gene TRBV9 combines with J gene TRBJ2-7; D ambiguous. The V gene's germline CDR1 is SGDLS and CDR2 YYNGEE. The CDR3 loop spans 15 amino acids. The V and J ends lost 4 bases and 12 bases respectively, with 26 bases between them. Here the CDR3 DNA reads TGTGCCAGCAGCCCGAACCCGACTCGTCACTCATGGACGTACTTC. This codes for CASSPNPTRHSWTYF.

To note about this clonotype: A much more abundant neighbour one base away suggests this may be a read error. The CDR3 sequence: CAISPGTGVLSPLHF. In nucleotides, the CDR3 is TGTGCCATCAGTCCAGGGACAGGAGTACTTTCACCCCTCCACTTT. The gene calls are TRBV10-3 and TRBJ1-6; TRBD1 matches at 8 bases. In germline, CDR1 is ENHRY, CDR2 SYGVKD. This CDR3 has 15 residues. The V and J ends lost 5 bases and 9 bases, in that order; junction bases with no gene match: 9.

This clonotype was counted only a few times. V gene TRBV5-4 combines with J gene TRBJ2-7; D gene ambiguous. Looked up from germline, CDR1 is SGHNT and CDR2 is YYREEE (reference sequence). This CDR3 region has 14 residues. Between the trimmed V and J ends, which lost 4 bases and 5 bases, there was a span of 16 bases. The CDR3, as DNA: TGTGCCAGCAGCCCCGGACCGGTTCTGGACGAGCAGTACTTC. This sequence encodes CASSPGPVLDEQYF.

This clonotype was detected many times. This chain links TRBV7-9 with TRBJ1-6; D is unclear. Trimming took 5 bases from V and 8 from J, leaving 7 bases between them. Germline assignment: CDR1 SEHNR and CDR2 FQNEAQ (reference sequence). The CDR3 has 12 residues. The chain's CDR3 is CASSPEDSPLHF. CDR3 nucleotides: TGTGCCAGCAGCCCCGAGGATTCACCCCTCCACTTT.

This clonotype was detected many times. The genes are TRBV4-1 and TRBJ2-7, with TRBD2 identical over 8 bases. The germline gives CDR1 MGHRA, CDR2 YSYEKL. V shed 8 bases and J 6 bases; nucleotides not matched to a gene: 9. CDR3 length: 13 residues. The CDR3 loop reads CASGRAGAPEQYF. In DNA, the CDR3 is TGCGCCAGCGGCCGAGCGGGAGCTCCCGAGCAGTACTTC.